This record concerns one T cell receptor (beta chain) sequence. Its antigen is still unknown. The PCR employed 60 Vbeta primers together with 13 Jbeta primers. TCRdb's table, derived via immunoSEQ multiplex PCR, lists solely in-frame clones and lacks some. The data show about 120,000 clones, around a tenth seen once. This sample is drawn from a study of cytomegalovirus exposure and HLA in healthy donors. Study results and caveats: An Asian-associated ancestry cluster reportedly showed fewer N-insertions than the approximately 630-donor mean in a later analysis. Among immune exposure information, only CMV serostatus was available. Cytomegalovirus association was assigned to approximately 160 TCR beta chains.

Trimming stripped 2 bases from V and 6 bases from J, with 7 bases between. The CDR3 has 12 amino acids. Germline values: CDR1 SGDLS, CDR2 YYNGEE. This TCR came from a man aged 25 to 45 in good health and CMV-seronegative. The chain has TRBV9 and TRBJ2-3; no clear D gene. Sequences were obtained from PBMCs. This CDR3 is CASSVYADTQYF. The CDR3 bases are TGTGCCAGCAGCGTTTATGCGGATACGCAGTATTTT.